The 26 T cell receptor beta chains below were found in one sample sequenced in a study of blood T cell repertoires in COVID-19 (dated by TCRdb to 2020 to 2021). Libraries were prepared through the immunoSEQ multiplex PCR assay. TCRdb's version of the immuneACCESS table is confined to in-frame rearrangements and falls short of the full clone set. An unresolved V gene accounts for under half of the shortfall where checked; the remainder is of unknown origin. This sample lists a few hundred thousand clones; approximately 90% were detected once. The ten largest account for 8% to 13% of the sample. Sequencing was carried out using PBMCs or T cells enriched from blood (not recorded which). All receptors come from a woman aged 18-29 years who had recovered from COVID-19.

The chain employs TRBV5-3 and TRBJ2-7; TRBD2 aligns across 12 bases. TRBV5-3 is known as an ORF, though its function is uncertain. Trimming cost V 0 bases and J 8 bases; bases outside gene matches: 9. CDR3 length: 16 amino acids. The CDR3 loop is CARSLVLAGGPGKQYF. The CDR3 DNA reads as TGTGCCAGAAGCTTGGTCCTAGCGGGAGGGCCGGGGAAGCAGTACTTC.

This chain connects TRBV27 to TRBJ1-2, with D possibly matching TRBD1 (5 bases). CDR3 length equals 16 residues. V was clipped by 0 bases and J by 3 bases, with 14 bases between them. The germline V gene has CDR1 MNHEY and CDR2 SMNVEV (reference sequence). The CDR3 DNA reads as TGTGCCAGCAGTTTATCCGGGGGGGTAGGCTACTATGGCTACACCTTC. Its translation: CASSLSGGVGYYGYTF.

This clone occurred once. This chain joins TRBV7-9 and TRBJ2-7; tentative D call: TRBD1 (8 bases). CDR3 length: 14 amino acids. CDR1 is SEHNR and CDR2 is FQNEAQ in the germline V gene (reference sequence). Trimming left V 5 bases short and J 3 bases short, with 14 bases between. In DNA, the CDR3 is TGTGCCAGCAGCCCACAGGGGGGGGGCTACGAGCAGTACTTC. Protein: CASSPQGGGYEQYF.

This chain joins TRBV5-6 and TRBJ1-1; 7 bases fit TRBD1. The V gene end was trimmed by 1 base and the J gene end by 11 bases; junction bases not matched to a gene: 14. CDR1 SGHDT and CDR2 YYEEEE come from the germline V gene. The CDR3 has 15 residues. DNA of the CDR3: TGTGCCAGCAGCTTGCCGGGGACAGCTGGAAACATGGCTTTCTTT. This translates into CASSLPGTAGNMAFF.

The chain carries TRBV12-3 or TRBV12-4 and TRBJ1-1; no definite D call. Deletions cut 5 bases from V and 1 base from J, with 5 bases between. The CDR3 consists of 12 residues. The CDR3 loop reads CASSPGNTEAFF. CDR3 coding DNA: TGTGCCAGCAGTCCGGGGAACACTGAAGCTTTCTTT.

Regarding this clone: This CDR3 is also generated by other DNA sequences in the sample. V is TRBV19 and J is TRBJ1-1, with TRBD1 as a possible D gene (6 bases). The length of the CDR3 is 14 residues. Germline assignment: CDR1 LNHDA and CDR2 SQIVND (reference sequence). Trimming took 3 bases from V and 1 from J, leaving 9 bases between them. Here the CDR3 reads CASSIGGPNTEAFF. The CDR3 coding sequence is TGTGCCAGTAGTATCGGGGGGCCGAACACTGAAGCTTTCTTT.

This chain connects TRBV6-5 to TRBJ1-2; 7 nucleotides line up with TRBD1. Germline CDR1 MNHEY, CDR2 SVGAGI. There are 14 residues in the CDR3. The V gene end was trimmed by 1 base and the J gene end by 6 bases; junction bases not matched to a gene: 5. CDR3 region: CASSYFPDRDGYTF. CDR3 nucleotide sequence: TGTGCCAGCAGTTACTTTCCTGACAGGGATGGCTACACCTTC.

This clone has more than one count but fewer than ten. The chain has TRBV18 and TRBJ2-7; possibly TRBD1 for D (6 bases). The CDR3 totals 14 residues. The germline V and J ends were trimmed by 5 bases and 1 base, with 12 bases remaining between them. Germline V gene lookup returns CDR1 KGHSH and CDR2 LQKENI. Written as DNA, the CDR3 is TGTGCCAGCTCAAAACGACAGGAATCCTACGAGCAGTACTTC. Translated, it gives CASSKRQESYEQYF.

The V gene is TRBV5-1, the J gene TRBJ2-7; D possibly corresponds to TRBD1 (6 bases). Germline V CDR1 and CDR2: SGHRS, YFSETQ. The V gene lost 4 bases and the J gene lost 2 bases, with 22 bases spanning the gap. This CDR3 spans 17 amino acids. The CDR3 protein is CASSHGGHREGAYEQYF. Written as DNA, the CDR3 is TGCGCCAGCAGCCACGGCGGCCACAGGGAAGGGGCCTACGAGCAGTACTTC.

V gene TRBV10-2 combines with J gene TRBJ1-1; D uncertain. Per germline, CDR1 WSHSY and CDR2 SAAADI. Trimming removed 0 bases at V and 0 bases at J, with 5 bases between. The CDR3 is 14 residues long. CDR3 nucleotide sequence: TGCGCCAGCAGTGAGTCGAGGATGAACACTGAAGCTTTCTTT. Its protein product is CASSESRMNTEAFF.

The chain links TRBV7-8 to TRBJ2-2; 7 nucleotides line up with TRBD2. The CDR3 is 16 amino acids. The V gene's germline CDR1 is SGHVS and CDR2 FQNEAQ. J was trimmed by 3 bases and V by 1 base; bases with no gene match: 5. DNA for the CDR3: TGTGCCAGCAGCTTAGTAGAGCGGGGAGACACCGGGGAGCTGTTTTTT. This sequence encodes CASSLVERGDTGELFF. Together with reference TRBV7-8 and TRBJ2-2, the CDR3 gives the full variable domain: GAGVSQSPRYKVAKRGQDVALRCDPISGHVSLFWYQQALGQGPEFLTYFQNEAQLDKSGLPSDRFFAERPEGSVSTLKIQRTQQEDSAVYLCASSLVERGDTGELFFGEGSRLTVL.

This sequence joins TRBV7-9 and TRBJ1-4, with 8 nucleotides matching TRBD1. After removal of 5 bases from V and 8 bases from J, the junction contained 16 bases not matched to a gene. The CDR3 sequence is 17 residues long. The germline V gene has CDR1 SEHNR and CDR2 FQNEAQ (reference sequence). The CDR3 reads CASSPPGSDRGGEKLFF. The CDR3 DNA follows: TGTGCCAGCAGCCCCCCAGGGTCCGACAGGGGAGGGGAAAAACTGTTTTTT.

The chain recombines TRBV7-3 with TRBJ1-1, with D possibly being TRBD1 (5 bases). Trimming cost V 4 bases and J 2 bases, with 11 bases left between them. Germline V CDR1 and CDR2: SGHTA, FQGTGA. This CDR3 contains 14 residues. CDR3 nucleotides: TGTGCCAGCAGCTCGACAGCTTTTAACACTGAAGCTTTCTTT. It specifies CASSSTAFNTEAFF.

The DNA of the CDR3 is TGTGCCAGCAGCAAAGGACGAGGGTCCTATGGCTACACCTTC. Its translation: CASSKGRGSYGYTF. This chain links TRBV21-1 with TRBJ1-2. TRBV21-1 is a documented pseudogene. CDR3 size: 14 residues.

Only one count was recorded for this clone. The chain employs TRBV30 and TRBJ2-7; possible D gene TRBD2, 6 bases. Trimming cost V 4 bases and J 7 bases, with 17 bases left between them. This CDR3 is 13 amino acids long. In germline, CDR1 is GTSNPN, CDR2 SVGIG (reference sequence). The CDR3, as DNA: TGTGCCTGGACCTTGGGACTTCCTCCTGAGCAGTACTTC. Encoded protein: CAWTLGLPPEQYF.

The rearrangement uses TRBV19 and TRBJ2-4; TRBD1 matches at 9 bases. From germline, CDR1 is LNHDA and CDR2 SQIVND (reference sequence). Trimming cost V 3 bases and J 1 base; bases outside gene matches: 7. The CDR3 is 17 residues long. The CDR3 spells CASSIKGTGIAKNIQYF. The CDR3 coding sequence is TGTGCCAGTAGTATTAAAGGGACAGGGATTGCCAAAAACATTCAGTACTTC.

This sequence joins TRBV11-2 and TRBJ2-2; maybe TRBD1 (5 bases). This CDR3 has 15 amino acids. Trimming pared 5 bases from V and 1 base from J, leaving 11 bases between. The V gene's germline CDR1 is SGHAT and CDR2 FQNNGV. As DNA, the CDR3 is TGTGCCAGCAGCCCATTGCAGGGGAACACCGGGGAGCTGTTTTTT. Protein sequence: CASSPLQGNTGELFF.

V is TRBV6-5 and J is TRBJ2-7; 8 nucleotides align to TRBD2. The CDR3 spans 14 residues. V lost 5 bases, J lost 2 bases, and 5 bases stayed unmatched. Looked up from germline, CDR1 is MNHEY and CDR2 is SVGAGI. CDR3 protein: CASSQPGLAYEQYF. The CDR3 coding sequence is TGTGCCAGCAGTCAGCCGGGACTAGCCTACGAGCAGTACTTC.

This clone has only a few counts. This chain uses TRBV5-1 with TRBJ2-1, with D perhaps TRBD1 (5 bases). CDR3 size: 13 residues. V was trimmed by 7 bases and J by 7 bases, leaving 15 bases between them. Germline assignment: CDR1 SGHRS and CDR2 YFSETQ. Here the CDR3 reads CASSTNGANEQFF. The CDR3 DNA follows: TGCGCCAGCTCTACGAATGGGGCGAATGAGCAGTTCTTC.

V usage is TRBV7-9 and J usage is TRBJ1-1; TRBD1 aligns across 8 bases. CDR3 length: 14 residues. Germline CDR1 SEHNR, CDR2 FQNEAQ (reference sequence). The junction had 5 bases not matched to a gene; V was cut back by 3 bases and J by 5 bases. CDR3 coding DNA: TGTGCCAGCAGCTTGACAGGGGTGGAAACTGAAGCTTTCTTT. Translated: CASSLTGVETEAFF. Based on the CDR3 plus reference TRBV7-9 and TRBJ1-1, the full variable domain is DTGVSQNPRHKITKRGQNVTFRCDPISEHNRLYWYRQTLGQGPEFLTYFQNEAQLEKSRLLSDRFSAERPKGSFSTLEIQRTEQGDSAMYLCASSLTGVETEAFFGQGTRLTVV.

This clone came up a few times. V usage is TRBV7-3 and J usage is TRBJ2-1, with TRBD2 matching 7 bases. Germline lookup yields CDR1 SGHTA and CDR2 FQGTGA. V was clipped by 5 bases and J by 1 base; unmatched bases: 8. This CDR3 contains 16 residues. The CDR3 DNA reads as TGTGCCAGCAGCGGGGAAGGCGGGGGTTCCTACAATGAGCAGTTCTTC. It specifies CASSGEGGGSYNEQFF.

The CDR3 DNA sequence: TGCGCCAGCAGCTTGGTATGGGGGGGCGCAGGGGCGATCTACGAGCAGTACTTC. It yields the protein CASSLVWGGAGAIYEQYF. The gene calls are TRBV5-1 and TRBJ2-7; the D gene is possibly TRBD2 (7 bases). Per germline, CDR1 SGHRS and CDR2 YFSETQ. V was shortened by 0 bases and J by 3 bases, with 22 bases between the two germline ends. CDR3 length: 18 amino acids. The complete variable domain, with remaining parts taken from reference TRBV5-1 and TRBJ2-7, reads KAGVTQTPRYLIKTRGQQVTLSCSPISGHRSVSWYQQTPGQGLQFLFEYFSETQRNKGNFPGRFSGRQFSNSRSEMNVSTLELGDSALYLCASSLVWGGAGAIYEQYFGPGTRLTVT.

The chain has TRBV7-9 and TRBJ2-3; D may be TRBD2 (5 bases). Germline CDR1 and CDR2: SEHNR and FQNEAQ (reference sequence). The CDR3 length is 15 residues. The germline V and J ends were trimmed by 5 bases and 0 bases, with 12 bases remaining between them. The CDR3 spells CASSPAEISTDTQYF. For the CDR3, the DNA is TGTGCCAGCAGCCCAGCGGAAATTAGCACAGATACGCAGTATTTT.

The V call is TRBV5-1, the J call TRBJ1-2; 8 positions match TRBD1. The CDR3 is made up of 15 amino acids. Looked up from germline, CDR1 is SGHRS and CDR2 is YFSETQ. J lost 8 bases, V lost 2 bases, and 11 bases had no gene match. In nucleotides, the CDR3 is TGCGCCAGCAGCTTCAGGGGGCCCGATGGCGAAGGCTACACCTTC. It encodes CASSFRGPDGEGYTF.

CDR3 DNA: TGTGCTAGTGGTACGGGACAGGGGGGTTCACCCCTCCACTTT. Its translation: CASGTGQGGSPLHF. V gene TRBV12-5 combines with J gene TRBJ1-6; TRBD1 matches at 11 bases. The trim removed 5 bases at V and 9 bases at J, leaving 3 bases unmatched. The germline V gene encodes CDR1 LGHNT and CDR2 FRNRAP. CDR3 length: 14 residues. The full variable domain, rest sourced from reference TRBV12-5 and TRBJ1-6, is DARVTQTPRHKVTEMGQEVTMRCQPILGHNTVFWYRQTMMQGLELLAYFRNRAPLDDSGMPKDRFSAEMPDATLATLKIQPSEPRDSAVYFCASGTGQGGSPLHFGNGTRLTVT.

The chain has TRBV28 and TRBJ1-2; 11 bases are shared with TRBD1. In germline, CDR1 is MDHEN, CDR2 SYDVKM. This CDR3 comprises 13 residues. V was clipped by 11 bases and J by 7 bases; unmatched bases: 9. The CDR3 bases are TGTGCCTCAGGTCTGGACAGGGGGCGTGGCTACACCTTC. Protein product: CASGLDRGRGYTF.